This TCR beta chain was retrieved from a study of shared clonotypes between healthy human individuals. Overall study: Per donor, three plates held CD4 naive cells, three held CD4 memory, two held CD8 naive and one held CD8 memory.

In regard to this clone: Its target is not known.

General study findings and limits: Rarefaction demonstrated incomplete sorted-subset sequencing despite large depth.

The authors split each subset's genomic DNA evenly across several immunoSEQ plates. TCRdb's table, derived via immunoSEQ multiplex PCR, lists solely in-frame clones and lacks some. This repertoire shows about 1.1 million clones, 60% to 80% found once; its top ten account for roughly 0.9%. Per the germline V gene, CDR1 is SGHRS and CDR2 is YFSETQ. J lost 3 bases, V lost 4 bases, and 13 bases had no gene match. This CDR3 is built from 16 residues. Sequencing was performed on memory CD4+ T cells from PBMCs. Subset here: CD45RA-negative fraction. V gene TRBV5-1 combines with J gene TRBJ2-7, with 7 bases that match TRBD1. The sequence derives from a man aged 18 to 30 in good health. Some clones in this sample may be carry-over from other donors' samples. CDR3 in DNA: TGCGCCAGCAGCCCCGGGCTGGACAGGAGATACTACGAGCAGTACTTC. Protein product: CASSPGLDRRYYEQYF.